The 31 T cell receptor beta chains listed next were all sequenced from one sample in a study of cytomegalovirus exposure and HLA in healthy donors (dated by TCRdb to 2016 to 2017). Library preparation was by the immunoSEQ multiplex PCR assay. The multiplex PCR relied on a mix of 60 forward primers for TCR Vbeta segments and 13 reverse primers for TCR Jbeta segments. TCRdb mirrors the immuneACCESS table, restricted to in-frame sequences. Some clones are absent from its copies; in checked studies, under half trace to an unresolved V gene, and the reason for the others is unknown. In all, the sample holds roughly 80,000 clones, and over 70% of those were seen once. The ten largest clones take up approximately 7.2% of the sample. Source material: PBMCs. These receptors were taken from a woman in her forties in good health and CMV-seronegative.

The V and J genes are TRBV2 and TRBJ2-3; 8 bases are shared with TRBD2. Trimming cost V 1 base and J 3 bases; bases outside gene matches: 0. CDR3 length: 14 amino acids. Germline CDR1 SNHLY, CDR2 FYNNEI. This CDR3 is CASSEGGGTDTQYF. Here the CDR3 DNA reads TGTGCCAGCAGTGAAGGCGGGGGGACAGATACGCAGTATTTT.

The V call is TRBV30, the J call TRBJ1-5; no definite D call. The CDR3 consists of 12 residues. Germline V gene data show CDR1 as GTSNPN and CDR2 as SVGIG (reference sequence). V was pared by 0 bases and J by 15 bases, with 15 bases between. The CDR3, as DNA: TGTGCCTGGAGTGTACCGAACAGCTTTCTGCATTTT. Protein product: CAWSVPNSFLHF.

The chain is built from TRBV14 and TRBJ1-4; 11 bases align to TRBD1. This CDR3 is 18 amino acids long. The ends lost 8 bases at V and 8 bases at J; junction bases unmatched: 19. Germline V gives CDR1 SGHDN, CDR2 FVKESK. CDR3 loop: CASAPDRGRLGLAEKLFF. CDR3 DNA: TGTGCCAGCGCCCCGGACAGGGGGCGTCTCGGCTTGGCGGAAAAACTGTTTTTT.

V usage is TRBV11-2 and J usage is TRBJ2-3; D might be TRBD2 (6 bases). V was trimmed by 3 bases and J by 0 bases, leaving 10 bases between them. This CDR3 is built from 15 residues. Germline V gene sequence: CDR1 SGHAT, CDR2 FQNNGV. CDR3 bases: TGTGCCAGCAGCTTCGGGAGTCCGAGCACAGATACGCAGTATTTT. Its translation is CASSFGSPSTDTQYF.

The genes are TRBV6-5 and TRBJ2-7; 8 bases align to TRBD1. V dropped 5 bases and J dropped 2; count of bases not matched to a gene: 8. The CDR3 runs 15 residues. Germline-derived CDR1 and CDR2 are MNHEY and SVGAGI. The CDR3 DNA reads TGTGCCAGCAGTCCCGAGGACAGGGAAGCCTACGAGCAGTACTTC. Its translation: CASSPEDREAYEQYF.

J is TRBJ2-7 and V is TRBV7-2; possible D gene TRBD1, 6 bases. Germline V lookup: CDR1 SGHTA, CDR2 FQGNSA. CDR3 length: 13 amino acids. V lost 5 bases, J lost 2 bases, and 10 bases lay in between. The CDR3: CASSVGQTYEQYF. The CDR3, as DNA: TGTGCCAGCAGCGTAGGACAGACCTACGAGCAGTACTTC.

J is TRBJ2-5 and V is TRBV11-2; 10 bases fit TRBD2. The CDR3 loop spans 15 amino acids. Germline-derived CDR1 and CDR2 are SGHAT and FQNNGV. Trimming cost V 0 bases and J 4 bases; bases outside gene matches: 2. CDR3 sequence reads: CASSLDRLAGETQYF. CDR3 nucleotides: TGTGCCAGCAGCTTAGACCGACTAGCGGGAGAGACCCAGTACTTC.

This clone has just a few counts. The chain is built from TRBV9 and TRBJ2-3; 7 nucleotides line up with TRBD1. The CDR3 sequence is 15 residues long. Looked up from germline, CDR1 is SGDLS and CDR2 is YYNGEE. Unmatched junction bases numbered 6, after V lost 0 bases and J lost 5 bases. CDR3 sequence (DNA): TGTGCCAGCAGCGTAGTCGGGGCAGGGGGAGATACGCAGTATTTT. Translated, it gives CASSVVGAGGDTQYF.

The chain has TRBV5-4 and TRBJ1-2; a possible D gene is TRBD1 (5 bases). The CDR3 is 14 amino acids. The V end lost 0 bases, the J end lost 5 bases, and 11 bases lay between the germline ends. The germline gives CDR1 SGHNT, CDR2 YYREEE (reference sequence). This chain's CDR3 is CASSLAGGWYGYTF. The CDR3 DNA is TGTGCCAGCAGCTTGGCCGGGGGTTGGTATGGCTACACCTTC.

The J gene is TRBJ1-1, the V gene TRBV7-8; no definite D call. The CDR3 consists of 12 residues. Looked up from germline, CDR1 is SGHVS and CDR2 is FQNEAQ. The V gene lost 1 base and the J gene lost 6 bases, with 6 bases spanning the gap. The CDR3 spells CASSLGRAEAFF. The CDR3 DNA sequence: TGTGCCAGCAGCTTAGGGAGGGCTGAAGCTTTCTTT.

The chain joins TRBV5-1 to TRBJ2-3; 11 bases align to TRBD1. This CDR3 contains 17 residues. Germline values: CDR1 SGHRS, CDR2 YFSETQ. Trimming took 0 bases from V and 4 from J; bases not matched to a gene: 7. The CDR3 region is CASSLEGTGGAPDTQYF. CDR3 DNA sequence: TGCGCCAGCAGCTTGGAGGGGACAGGGGGGGCCCCAGATACGCAGTATTTT.

J is TRBJ2-3 and V is TRBV7-8; 9 nucleotides agree with TRBD2. Per the germline V gene, CDR1 is SGHVS and CDR2 is FQNEAQ. The CDR3 is 15 residues long. The junction had 6 bases not matched to a gene; V was cut back by 3 bases and J by 5 bases. This CDR3 reads CASSLGLADQDTQYF. The CDR3 nucleotides are TGTGCCAGCAGCTTGGGACTAGCAGATCAAGATACGCAGTATTTT. The full variable domain, with the rest looked up from reference TRBV7-8 and TRBJ2-3, is GAGVSQSPRYKVAKRGQDVALRCDPISGHVSLFWYQQALGQGPEFLTYFQNEAQLDKSGLPSDRFFAERPEGSVSTLKIQRTQQEDSAVYLCASSLGLADQDTQYFGPGTRLTVL.

The chain links TRBV30 to TRBJ1-2; possible D gene TRBD1, 6 bases. CDR3 length: 13 residues. Germline V gene lookup returns CDR1 GTSNPN and CDR2 SVGIG (reference sequence). V gave up 2 bases and J gave up 6 bases, with 13 bases separating them. The CDR3 reads CAWSFRGPDGYTF. The CDR3 coding sequence is TGTGCCTGGAGTTTCAGGGGTCCTGATGGCTACACCTTC.

V is TRBV11-1 and J is TRBJ1-1; 7 positions match TRBD1. V shed 0 bases and J 4 bases; nucleotides not matched to a gene: 2. The length of the CDR3 is 14 residues. Germline V CDR1 and CDR2: SGHAT, FQDESV (reference sequence). CDR3 nucleotide sequence: TGTGCCAGCAGCTTAGCCAGGGGGAGCACTGAAGCTTTCTTT. Protein: CASSLARGSTEAFF.

The chain carries TRBV7-9 and TRBJ1-1; D call uncertain. V lost 0 bases and J 2 bases, leaving 7 bases between the germline ends. Germline V gene lookup returns CDR1 SEHNR and CDR2 FQNEAQ (reference sequence). This CDR3 has 14 amino acids. The CDR3 sequence is CASSLASTNTEAFF. In nucleotides, the CDR3 is TGTGCCAGCAGCTTAGCGTCGACTAACACTGAAGCTTTCTTT.

The J gene is TRBJ2-3, the V gene TRBV30; D perhaps matches TRBD1 (6 bases). The CDR3 is 14 residues long. Trimming pared 3 bases from V and 2 bases from J, leaving 12 bases between. The V gene's germline CDR1 is GTSNPN and CDR2 SVGIG (reference sequence). The CDR3 DNA reads TGTGCCTGGAGATCCGGGACAAACACAGATACGCAGTATTTT. It specifies CAWRSGTNTDTQYF.

A few counts support this clone. The J gene is TRBJ2-3, the V gene TRBV2, with 8 positions matching TRBD1. V trimming: 5 bases; J trimming: 3 bases; junction bases outside the gene matches: 10. CDR1 is SNHLY and CDR2 is FYNNEI in the germline V gene. CDR3 length: 16 residues. CDR3 bases: TGTGCCAGCAGTAAAGGACAGGGTCGTAGTACAGATACGCAGTATTTT. It translates to CASSKGQGRSTDTQYF.

This clone has only a few counts. The rearrangement joins TRBV6-5 to TRBJ1-2; D call uncertain. The CDR3 loop spans 15 amino acids. V was clipped by 0 bases and J by 4 bases, with 12 bases between them. Germline CDR1 and CDR2: MNHEY and SVGAGI. The CDR3 spells CASSYSRRGGYGYTF. CDR3 nucleotides: TGTGCCAGCAGTTACTCCCGTCGCGGTGGCTATGGCTACACCTTC.

The V and J genes are TRBV7-9 and TRBJ1-4; a weak D match, TRBD1 (6 bases). CDR3 length: 15 amino acids. V lost 0 bases to trimming and J lost 8 bases, with 13 bases between them. Germline V lookup: CDR1 SEHNR, CDR2 FQNEAQ (reference sequence). This chain's CDR3 is CASSLALGAREKLFF. For the CDR3, the DNA is TGTGCCAGCAGCTTAGCGCTGGGGGCCCGGGAAAAACTGTTTTTT.

The V call is TRBV5-1, the J call TRBJ2-3, with TRBD2 identical over 8 bases. The ends lost 0 bases at V and 1 base at J; junction bases unmatched: 4. Germline V gene lookup returns CDR1 SGHRS and CDR2 YFSETQ. The CDR3 covers 16 residues. The CDR3 is CASSLAELAGTDTQYF. CDR3 DNA sequence: TGCGCCAGCAGCTTGGCAGAACTAGCGGGCACAGATACGCAGTATTTT. Drawing the rest from reference TRBV5-1 and TRBJ2-3, the complete variable domain is KAGVTQTPRYLIKTRGQQVTLSCSPISGHRSVSWYQQTPGQGLQFLFEYFSETQRNKGNFPGRFSGRQFSNSRSEMNVSTLELGDSALYLCASSLAELAGTDTQYFGPGTRLTVL.

The rearrangement joins TRBV9 to TRBJ2-3, with a weak D call TRBD1 (5 bases). Trimming left V 0 bases short and J 3 bases short, with 11 bases between. Germline V gene sequence: CDR1 SGDLS, CDR2 YYNGEE. The CDR3 length is 15 residues. The chain's CDR3 is CASSVGGLTTDTQYF. CDR3 DNA sequence: TGTGCCAGCAGCGTAGGGGGCCTAACAACAGATACGCAGTATTTT.

The chain joins TRBV7-9 to TRBJ2-5; maybe TRBD2 (5 bases). Germline V gene sequence: CDR1 SEHNR, CDR2 FQNEAQ (reference sequence). The CDR3 runs 14 residues. Trimming took off 1 base at V and 5 bases at J, with 11 bases between the two ends. CDR3 DNA: TGTGCCAGCAGCTTAGTGGCGGGCCCGGAGACCCAGTACTTC. Protein product: CASSLVAGPETQYF.

The chain recombines TRBV7-4 with TRBJ2-4; 7 bases map to TRBD2. V shed 2 bases, J shed 2 bases, and the junction held 21 bases outside the gene matches. This CDR3 has 21 residues. Germline V gene data show CDR1 as SGHVT and CDR2 as SQSDAQ. The CDR3 protein is CASSLRAGVVRLALSKNIQYF. DNA of the CDR3: TGTGCCAGCAGCTTAAGGGCGGGGGTGGTTAGGTTAGCTCTTTCCAAAAACATTCAGTACTTC. The whole variable domain, remainder taken from reference TRBV7-4 and TRBJ2-4, is GAGVSQSPRYKVAKRGRDVALRCDSISGHVTLYWYRQTLGQGSEVLTYSQSDAQRDKSGRPSGRFSAERPERSVSTLKIQRTEQGDSAVYLCASSLRAGVVRLALSKNIQYFGAGTRLSVL.

The chain uses TRBV11-2 and TRBJ2-6; D is ambiguous. Trimming cost V 4 bases and J 0 bases, with 7 bases left between them. CDR1 is SGHAT and CDR2 is FQNNGV in the germline V gene. The CDR3 is 15 residues long. This CDR3 reads CASSYTDSGANVLTF. CDR3 coding DNA: TGTGCCAGCAGCTATACTGACTCTGGGGCCAACGTCCTGACTTTC.

The gene calls are TRBV19 and TRBJ2-3, with 12 bases lining up with TRBD2. This CDR3 region has 15 residues. Germline V gene lookup returns CDR1 LNHDA and CDR2 SQIVND (reference sequence). Trimming took 4 bases from V and 5 from J; bases not matched to a gene: 4. CDR3 DNA sequence: TGTGCCAGTAGTAGGCTAGCGGGGGGGCGAGATACGCAGTATTTT. Translating gives CASSRLAGGRDTQYF.

CDR3 nucleotide sequence: TGTGCCAGCAGCCCGCCTTGGGACAGGGTAATTTATAGCAATCAGCCCCAGCATTTT. Translation: CASSPPWDRVIYSNQPQHF. V and J are TRBV13 and TRBJ1-5; TRBD1 matches at 9 bases. The CDR3 sequence is 19 residues long. In germline, CDR1 is PRHDT, CDR2 FYEKMQ (reference sequence). J was trimmed by 0 bases and V by 5 bases; bases with no gene match: 14.

This clone was counted once. The CDR3 nucleotides are TGTGCCAGCAGCCCTGGACAGCTGAACACTGAAGCTTTCTTT. Residues: CASSPGQLNTEAFF. This chain connects TRBV14 to TRBJ1-1; D is possibly TRBD1 (6 bases). Trimming left V 4 bases short and J 0 bases short, with 9 bases between. The CDR3 extends over 14 amino acids. Per the germline V gene, CDR1 is SGHDN and CDR2 is FVKESK. The entire variable domain, with the rest obtained from reference TRBV14 and TRBJ1-1, is as follows: EAGVTQFPSHSVIEKGQTVTLRCDPISGHDNLYWYRRVMGKEIKFLLHFVKESKQDESGMPNNRFLAERTGGTYSTLKVQPAELEDSGVYFCASSPGQLNTEAFFGQGTRLTVV.

The chain joins TRBV6-5 to TRBJ1-2; a possible D gene is TRBD1 (5 bases). CDR3 length: 16 residues. V was clipped by 2 bases and J by 1 base, with 14 bases between them. Germline V gene sequence: CDR1 MNHEY, CDR2 SVGAGI. The CDR3 protein is CASSYGGGVFNYGYTF. The CDR3 DNA reads TGTGCCAGCAGTTACGGGGGGGGAGTTTTTAACTATGGCTACACCTTC.

This chain joins TRBV5-6 and TRBJ2-7; 11 bases fit TRBD1. Germline CDR1 SGHDT, CDR2 YYEEEE. This CDR3 contains 16 residues. V lost 4 bases to trimming and J lost 6 bases; unmatched junction nucleotides: 12. CDR3 DNA sequence: TGTGCCAGCAGCGGGGGGGCGGGACAGGGGGTTTTCGAGCAGTACTTC. Translating it yields CASSGGAGQGVFEQYF.

The chain carries TRBV29-1 and TRBJ1-2, with 8 bases identical to TRBD1. CDR1 and CDR2 (germline): SQVTM, ANQGSEA. This CDR3 region has 12 residues. Germline trimming cut 8 bases from V and 3 bases from J; bases unmatched to any gene: 5. CDR3 DNA sequence: TGCAGCTCCTCGACAGGGGACTATGGCTACACCTTC. Its translation: CSSSTGDYGYTF.

This sequence joins TRBV6-1 and TRBJ2-1; 11 bases fit TRBD2. After removal of 5 bases from V and 6 bases from J, the junction contained 3 bases not matched to a gene. This CDR3 contains 14 residues. In germline, CDR1 is MNHNS, CDR2 SASEGT. DNA for the CDR3: TGTGCCAGCAGTCCGGGACTAGCGGTCAATGAGCAGTTCTTC. This gives the protein CASSPGLAVNEQFF.